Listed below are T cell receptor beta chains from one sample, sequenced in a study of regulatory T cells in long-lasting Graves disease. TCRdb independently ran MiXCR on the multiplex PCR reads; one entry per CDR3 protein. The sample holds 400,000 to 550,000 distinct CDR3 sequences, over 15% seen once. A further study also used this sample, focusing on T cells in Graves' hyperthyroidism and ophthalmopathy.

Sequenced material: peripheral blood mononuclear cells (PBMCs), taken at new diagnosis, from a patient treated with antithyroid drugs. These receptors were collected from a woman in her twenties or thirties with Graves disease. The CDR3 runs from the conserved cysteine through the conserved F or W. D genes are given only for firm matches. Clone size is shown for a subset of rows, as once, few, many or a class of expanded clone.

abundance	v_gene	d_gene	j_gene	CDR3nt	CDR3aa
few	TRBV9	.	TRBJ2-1	TGTGCCAGCAGCGTAAATCCCTACAATGAGCAGTTCTTC	CASSVNPYNEQFF
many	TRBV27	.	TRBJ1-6	TGTGCCAGCAGTAGACACCCTCCCTATAATTCACCCCTCCACTTT	CASSRHPPYNSPLHF
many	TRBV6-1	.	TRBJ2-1	TGTGCCAGCAATACGGGAGAAAGCTACAATGAGCAGTTCTTC	CASNTGESYNEQFF
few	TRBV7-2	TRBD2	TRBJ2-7	TGTGCCAGCAGCCCTGGACTAGCGGGAGAGGGGCGCCCCTACGAGCAGTACTTC	CASSPGLAGEGRPYEQYF
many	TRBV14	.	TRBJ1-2	TGTGCCAGCAGCCAAGATCTACCGACTAACTATGGCTACACCTTC	CASSQDLPTNYGYTF
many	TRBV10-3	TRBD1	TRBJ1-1	TGTGCCAGCATGGACAGGCGAGTTCGTGAAGCTTTCTTT	CASMDRRVREAFF
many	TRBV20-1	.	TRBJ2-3	TGCAGTGGAAGAGGGAGCACAGATACGCAGTATTTT	CSGRGSTDTQYF
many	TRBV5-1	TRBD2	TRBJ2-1	TGCGCCAGCAACATCCGCGGGAGGGCGCATGAGCAGTTCTTC	CASNIRGRAHEQFF
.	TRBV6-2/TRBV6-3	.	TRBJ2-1	TGTGCCGTCGCAAGGACAGTGGAGAACAATGAGCAGTTCTTC	CAVARTVENNEQFF
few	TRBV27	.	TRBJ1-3	TGTGCCAGCAGTCCGCTGGGGGGGGGCGCGTTTGGAAACACCATATATTTT	CASSPLGGGAFGNTIYF
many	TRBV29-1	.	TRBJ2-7	TGCAGCGTTGAGCCCGGGCCTGGGACCTACGAGCAGTACTTC	CSVEPGPGTYEQYF
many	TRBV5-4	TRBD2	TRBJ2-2	TGTGCCAGCAGCGCCCTAGCGGGAGTACCGAACACCGGGGAGCTGTTTTTT	CASSALAGVPNTGELFF
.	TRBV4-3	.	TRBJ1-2	TGCGCCAGCAGCCAAACACGATTAGGGACCGGAGGCTACACCTTC	CASSQTRLGTGGYTF
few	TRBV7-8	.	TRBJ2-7	TGTGCCAGCAGCTTAGGGGGGAGTAGCGAGCAGTACTTC	CASSLGGSSEQYF
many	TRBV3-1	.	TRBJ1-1	TGTGCCAGCACCCTAAGGGGGGACACTGAAGCTTTCTTT	CASTLRGDTEAFF
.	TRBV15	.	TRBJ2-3	TGTGCCACCAGCAGAGAAGCGGGCTTTAGCACAGATACGCAGTATTTT	CATSREAGFSTDTQYF
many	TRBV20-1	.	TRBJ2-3	TGCAGTGCCGCTAGATCCACAGATACGCAGTATTTT	CSAARSTDTQYF
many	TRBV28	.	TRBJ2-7	TGTGCCAGCAGTACTACCAGGAGCCGCGGCTACGAGCAGTACTTC	CASSTTRSRGYEQYF
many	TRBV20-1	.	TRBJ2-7	TGCAGTGCTAGAGGCCATGGGGACTTCTCCTACGAGCAGTACTTC	CSARGHGDFSYEQYF
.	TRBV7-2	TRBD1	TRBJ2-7	TGTGCCAGCAGCCCATTTACAGGGGTGGCGTACGAGCAGTACTTC	CASSPFTGVAYEQYF
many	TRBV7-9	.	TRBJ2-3	TGTGCCAGCAGAGTTCATTCCACAGATACGCAGTATTTT	CASRVHSTDTQYF
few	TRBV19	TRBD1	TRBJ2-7	TGTGCCAGTAGCCAGGGGGAGTACGAGCAGTACTTC	CASSQGEYEQYF
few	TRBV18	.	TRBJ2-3	TGTGCCAGCTCACCAGGCAACACAGATACGCAGTATTTT	CASSPGNTDTQYF
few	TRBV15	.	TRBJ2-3	TGTGCCACCAGGCGATACGGGGGCGCCAAGGGAACCACAGATACGCAGTATTTT	CATRRYGGAKGTTDTQYF
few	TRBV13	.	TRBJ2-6	TGTGCCAGCAGCCCGTGGAGGGATTCTTTCTCTGGGGCCAACGTCCTGACTTTC	CASSPWRDSFSGANVLTF
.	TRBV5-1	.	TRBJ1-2	TGCGCCAGCAGCTCAGGACAATTCCATGGCTACACCTTC	CASSSGQFHGYTF
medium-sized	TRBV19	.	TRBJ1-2	TGTGCCAGTGGCGCCGGGAGCTGGTATGGCTACACCTTC	CASGAGSWYGYTF
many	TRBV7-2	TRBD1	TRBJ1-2	TGTGCCAGCAGCGTGGGACAGTCTAGTGGCTACACCTTC	CASSVGQSSGYTF
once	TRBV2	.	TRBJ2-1	TGTGCCAGCAGTGAGGAACGGGAGCAGTTCTTC	CASSEEREQFF
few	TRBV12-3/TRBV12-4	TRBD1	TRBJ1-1	TGTGCCAGCGTTGAGGGACAGGGGGCCATTGAAGCTTTCTTT	CASVEGQGAIEAFF
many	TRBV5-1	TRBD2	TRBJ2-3	TGCGCCAGCAGCTCCCGGGTGGCGGGAGTCTTGGCAGATACGCAGTATTTT	CASSSRVAGVLADTQYF
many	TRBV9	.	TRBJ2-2	TGTGCCAGCAGCGTAGTGAGCGGAAAGAACACCGGGGAGCTGTTTTTT	CASSVVSGKNTGELFF
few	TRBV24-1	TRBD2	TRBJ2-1	TGTGCCACCAGTGACCTCCCACGGGCTAGCGGTCCGAGCTCCTACAATGAGCAGTTCTTC	CATSDLPRASGPSSYNEQFF
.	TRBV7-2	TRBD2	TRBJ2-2	TGTGCCAGCAGCTCGACGACTAGCGGCACCGGGGAGCTGTTTTTT	CASSSTTSGTGELFF
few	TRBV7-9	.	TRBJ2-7	TGTGCCAGCAGCCCAAGTGAGGACTACCCCTACGAGCAGTACTTC	CASSPSEDYPYEQYF
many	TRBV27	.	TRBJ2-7	TGTGCCAGCAGTTTTCAGTACAACGAGCAGTACTTC	CASSFQYNEQYF
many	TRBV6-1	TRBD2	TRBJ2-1	TGTGCCAGCTCGGAACGGGAGGGCCATGGCTACAATGAGCAGTTCTTC	CASSEREGHGYNEQFF
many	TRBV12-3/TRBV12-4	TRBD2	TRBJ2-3	TGTGCCAGCAGTCGACTAGCGGTATCAGCCACAGATACGCAGTATTTT	CASSRLAVSATDTQYF
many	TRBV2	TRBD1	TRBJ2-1	TGCTCAGGGGGATTCACCGTCGGCAATGAGCAGTTCTTC	CSGGFTVGNEQFF
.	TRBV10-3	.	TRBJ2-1	TGTGCCATCAGTGGCCCCTGGATAATTGGGAGTAGAAATGAGCAGTTCTTC	CAISGPWIIGSRNEQFF
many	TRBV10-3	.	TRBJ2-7	TGTGCCATCGGAGATAGGGGACCGCTTTCCTACGAGCAGTACTTC	CAIGDRGPLSYEQYF
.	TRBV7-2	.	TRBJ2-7	TGTGCCAGCAGCTTTGGGCTTGAGCAGTACTTC	CASSFGLEQYF
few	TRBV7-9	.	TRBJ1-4	TGTGCCAGCAGCCGAGGGAGGGACCCAACTAATGAAAAACTGTTTTTT	CASSRGRDPTNEKLFF
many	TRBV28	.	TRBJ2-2	TGTGCCAGCAGTTTAACGACCGGGGAGCTGTTTTTT	CASSLTTGELFF
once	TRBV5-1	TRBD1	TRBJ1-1	TGCGCCAGCGGGTCAGACAGGGGTGGGACTGAAGCTTTCTTT	CASGSDRGGTEAFF
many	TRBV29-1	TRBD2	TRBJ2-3	TGCAGCATACCCGGGACTAGCTACGGCGCAGATACGCAGTATTTT	CSIPGTSYGADTQYF
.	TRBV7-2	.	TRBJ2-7	TGTGCCAGCAGCCCTCCCCGGCAGAATTACGAGCAGTACTTC	CASSPPRQNYEQYF
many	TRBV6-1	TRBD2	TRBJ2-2	TGTGCCAGCAGCCTGACTAGCGGAGGGACCGGGGAGCTGTTTTTT	CASSLTSGGTGELFF
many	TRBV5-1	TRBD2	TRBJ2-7	TGCGCCAGCAGTTGGACTAGCGGAACCTACGAGCAGTACTTC	CASSWTSGTYEQYF
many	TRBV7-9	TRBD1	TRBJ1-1	TGTGCCAGCAGCTCCAGCGGGACAGGAGTAATGAACACTGAAGCTTTCTTT	CASSSSGTGVMNTEAFF
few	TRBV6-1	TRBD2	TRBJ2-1	TGTGCCAGCAGTACTGGGAGCGGGAGACTCTCCTACAATGAGCAGTTCTTC	CASSTGSGRLSYNEQFF
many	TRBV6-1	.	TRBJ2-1	TGTGCCAGCACCCAAAGGGGGACGGGCAATGAGCAGTTCTTC	CASTQRGTGNEQFF